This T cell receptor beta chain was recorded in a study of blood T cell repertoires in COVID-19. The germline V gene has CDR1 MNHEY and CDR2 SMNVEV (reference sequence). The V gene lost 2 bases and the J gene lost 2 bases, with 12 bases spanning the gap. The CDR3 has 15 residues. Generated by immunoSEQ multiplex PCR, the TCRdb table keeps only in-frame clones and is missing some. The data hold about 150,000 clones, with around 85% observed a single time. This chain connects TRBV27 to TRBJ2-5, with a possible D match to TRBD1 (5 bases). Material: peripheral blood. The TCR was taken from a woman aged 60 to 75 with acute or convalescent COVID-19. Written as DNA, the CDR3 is TGTGCCAGCAGTTTAAAGGGGTTGGCGCAAGAGACCCAGTACTTC. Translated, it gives CASSLKGLAQETQYF.